These 15 T cell receptor beta chains were sequenced from one sample in a study of CD8 T cells in ankylosing spondylitis. Findings and limits, study-wide: Within ankylosing spondylitis blood, a TCR beta motif made up of eight highly homologous variants appeared to be characteristic.

The antigens these receptors bind are not known. TCRdb reprocessed the 5' RACE reads with MiXCR, giving one entry per CDR3 protein. The sample contains approximately 540,000 distinct CDR3 sequences, 12% of which appear only once. The sequencing sample was made of blood, either unsorted or a sorted T cell fraction (not recorded which). The origin of the receptors is a male donor with ankylosing spondylitis.

This clonotype was recorded a few times. This chain uses TRBV2 with TRBJ2-3; D is uncertain. Germline V gives CDR1 SNHLY, CDR2 FYNNEI. With 4 bases removed from V and 2 bases from J, the gap between germline ends came to 10 bases. The CDR3 runs to 14 residues. The CDR3 coding sequence is TGTGCCAGCAGTGGGAGACTGATCACAGATACGCAGTATTTT. It is translated as CASSGRLITDTQYF. The whole variable domain, filled in from reference TRBV2 and TRBJ2-3, reads EPEVTQTPSHQVTQMGQEVILRCVPISNHLYFYWYRQILGQKVEFLVSFYNNEISEKSEIFDDQFSVERPDGSNFTLKIRSTKLEDSAMYFCASSGRLITDTQYFGPGTRLTVL.

This clonotype was seen more than once but under ten times. The rearrangement uses TRBV5-1 and TRBJ2-3, with 10 bases matching TRBD2. J lost 4 bases, V lost 4 bases, and 9 bases had no gene match. The CDR3 contains 16 residues. Per the germline V gene, CDR1 is SGHRS and CDR2 is YFSETQ. Here the CDR3 reads CASSNLTSGSADTQYF. Written as DNA, the CDR3 is TGCGCCAGCAGCAACCTGACTAGCGGGTCGGCAGATACGCAGTATTTT.

The J gene is TRBJ2-6, the V gene TRBV20-1, with 11 positions matching TRBD1. This CDR3 is 16 amino acids long. CDR1 and CDR2 (germline): DFQATT, SNEGSKA (reference sequence). With 4 bases clipped from V and 2 bases from J, the junction kept 4 bases outside the gene matches. The chain's CDR3 is CSAIRDRGTGANVLTF. The CDR3 region has the DNA TGCAGTGCTATCCGGGACAGGGGGACTGGGGCCAACGTCCTGACTTTC.

This clonotype was observed a handful of times. The chain links TRBV5-1 to TRBJ1-1, with D hard to call. The length of the CDR3 is 13 residues. CDR1 is SGHRS, CDR2 YFSETQ, per germline. V lost 0 bases and J lost 11, with 14 bases in between. CDR3 region: CASSLGDRPAAFF. The CDR3 DNA sequence: TGCGCCAGCAGCTTGGGTGACCGCCCCGCGGCTTTCTTT. The whole variable domain, remainder taken from reference TRBV5-1 and TRBJ1-1, is KAGVTQTPRYLIKTRGQQVTLSCSPISGHRSVSWYQQTPGQGLQFLFEYFSETQRNKGNFPGRFSGRQFSNSRSEMNVSTLELGDSALYLCASSLGDRPAAFFGQGTRLTVV.

The gene calls are TRBV4-2 and TRBJ2-3; TRBD2 is a possible D gene (7 bases). The CDR3 sequence is 16 residues long. Germline V gene data show CDR1 as LGHNA and CDR2 as YNFKEQ. V lost 0 bases, J lost 7 bases, and 17 bases lay in between. DNA for the CDR3: TGTGCCAGCAGCCAAGAGGGGGCGGGAGTGCCGTATACGCAGTATTTT. Translated, it gives CASSQEGAGVPYTQYF.

This clonotype was seen at least ten times. V gene TRBV5-1 combines with J gene TRBJ2-2, with 10 bases lining up with TRBD2. V shed 4 bases, J shed 5 bases, and the junction held 11 bases outside the gene matches. This CDR3 has 17 amino acids. Germline V gene sequence: CDR1 SGHRS, CDR2 YFSETQ. CDR3 amino acids: CASSLVLAGDQTGELFF. In DNA, the CDR3 is TGCGCCAGCAGCCTTGTTCTAGCGGGGGACCAAACCGGGGAGCTGTTTTTT.

In this sample, this clonotype turned up a few times. The chain recombines TRBV29-1 with TRBJ2-1, with 9 nucleotides matching TRBD2. This CDR3 spans 14 amino acids. The V gene's germline CDR1 is SQVTM and CDR2 ANQGSEA. Trimming took 6 bases from V and 1 from J; bases not matched to a gene: 4. The CDR3 DNA reads as TGCAGCGTCCGTAGCGGGAGATCCTACAATGAGCAGTTCTTC. This sequence encodes CSVRSGRSYNEQFF.

The rearrangement links TRBV19 to TRBJ2-1, with unresolved D. Germline-derived CDR1 and CDR2 are LNHDA and SQIVND (reference sequence). This CDR3 is 16 amino acids long. V was clipped by 3 bases and J by 0 bases, with 12 bases between them. For the CDR3, the DNA is TGTGCCAGTAGTATTGACCTCGAGAGCTCCTACAATGAGCAGTTCTTC. Its translation is CASSIDLESSYNEQFF.

The gene calls are TRBV20-1 and TRBJ1-3; 11 nucleotides match TRBD1. CDR1 and CDR2 from the germline V gene are DFQATT and SNEGSKA (reference sequence). Unmatched junction bases numbered 2, after V lost 1 base and J lost 3 bases. This CDR3 spans 15 amino acids. For the CDR3, the DNA is TGCAGTGCTAGAGGGACAGGGGGCGGTGGAAACACCATATATTTT. Its protein product is CSARGTGGGGNTIYF.

This clonotype was observed a handful of times. Here the CDR3 DNA reads TGTGCCAGCAACCCAGGGGGAGGAAACACTGAAGCTTTCTTT. Translation gives CASNPGGGNTEAFF. The gene calls are TRBV6-1 and TRBJ1-1; 7 nucleotides align to TRBD1. This CDR3 comprises 14 residues. With V trimmed by 7 bases and J by 2 bases, 7 bases remained unmatched. Germline V gene data show CDR1 as MNHNS and CDR2 as SASEGT.

The table lists this clonotype with a few counts. The CDR3 spells CSVSQGLNTEAFF. Here the CDR3 DNA reads TGCAGCGTCAGTCAGGGGCTGAACACTGAAGCTTTCTTT. The genes are TRBV29-1 and TRBJ1-1; TRBD1 is a possible D gene (6 bases). V was trimmed by 6 bases and J by 0 bases, leaving 11 bases between them. CDR3 length equals 13 residues. The V gene's germline CDR1 is SQVTM and CDR2 ANQGSEA.

In nucleotides, the CDR3 is TGTGCCACCAGTAAGACTAGCGGGGACACCGGGGAGCTGTTTTTT. Encoded protein: CATSKTSGDTGELFF. This chain links TRBV24-1 with TRBJ2-2; 11 bases align to TRBD2. The CDR3 is made up of 15 amino acids. The trim removed 6 bases at V and 3 bases at J, leaving 2 bases unmatched. Germline values: CDR1 KGHDR, CDR2 SFDVKD.

This clonotype has more than one count but fewer than ten. V and J are TRBV11-2 and TRBJ1-3, with unresolved D. V lost 0 bases and J 2 bases, leaving 5 bases between the germline ends. Per the germline V gene, CDR1 is SGHAT and CDR2 is FQNNGV. The CDR3 totals 14 residues. CDR3 DNA: TGTGCCAGCAGCTTAGAAAGGGCTGGAAACACCATATATTTT. This sequence encodes CASSLERAGNTIYF.

This clonotype was observed at least ten times. V is TRBV20-1 and J is TRBJ1-5; TRBD1 matches 10 bases. The CDR3 is made up of 15 amino acids. V shed 2 bases, J shed 3 bases, and the junction held 4 bases outside the gene matches. Germline CDR1 reads DFQATT; CDR2 reads SNEGSKA (reference sequence). This chain's CDR3 is CSARLTGGPNQPQHF. DNA for the CDR3: TGCAGTGCTAGATTGACAGGGGGCCCCAATCAGCCCCAGCATTTT.

This chain connects TRBV19 to TRBJ2-5; a weak D match, TRBD1 (7 bases). This CDR3 comprises 13 residues. The germline V gene has CDR1 LNHDA and CDR2 SQIVND (reference sequence). Trimming pared 7 bases from V and 5 bases from J, leaving 14 bases between. The DNA for the CDR3 is TGTGCCAGTACCCCAGGGGGGTCGGAGACCCAGTACTTC. Residues: CASTPGGSETQYF.